One sample yielded the 18 T cell receptor beta chains listed below, sequenced in a study of control samples from healthy donors and cancer patients (dated by TCRdb to between 2020 and 2021). Library preparation used the immunoSEQ multiplex PCR assay. Entries here come from immuneACCESS through TCRdb and include only in-frame sequences with V and J called. Some clones fail to appear in such tables; in the studies checked, an unresolved V gene covers under half of the shortfall, and the cause of the remainder is unknown. The sample includes fewer than 95,000 clones, with around 86% observed a single time. Of the sample, over 1% is held by the ten largest clones. Sequenced input: blood. These TCRs come from a woman between 50 and 59 years old in good health.

The CDR3 DNA reads TGCGCCAGCAGCCCTTTCACTACGGGAGTAGGGGGGAATGAGCAGTTCTTC. It specifies CASSPFTTGVGGNEQFF. The chain uses TRBV4-3 and TRBJ2-1, with D perhaps given as TRBD1 or TRBD2 (6 bases each). Per the germline V gene, CDR1 is LGHNA and CDR2 is YSLEER. This CDR3 spans 17 amino acids. Trimming removed 4 bases from V and 7 bases from J, with 23 bases in between.

The chain couples TRBV5-1 to TRBJ2-3; D not resolved. The length of the CDR3 is 12 residues. V lost 4 bases and J 9 bases, leaving 12 bases between the germline ends. Germline values: CDR1 SGHRS, CDR2 YFSETQ. CDR3 protein: CASSPEAFTQYF. CDR3 sequence (DNA): TGCGCCAGCAGCCCCGAGGCGTTCACGCAGTATTTT. Full variable domain (remainder filled in from reference TRBV5-1 and TRBJ2-3): KAGVTQTPRYLIKTRGQQVTLSCSPISGHRSVSWYQQTPGQGLQFLFEYFSETQRNKGNFPGRFSGRQFSNSRSEMNVSTLELGDSALYLCASSPEAFTQYFGPGTRLTVL.

V and J are TRBV4-2 and TRBJ2-2, with 11 bases lining up with TRBD1. The CDR3 consists of 16 residues. The V gene end was trimmed by 5 bases and the J gene end by 5 bases; junction bases not matched to a gene: 7. Germline CDR1 and CDR2: LGHNA and YNFKEQ. The CDR3 loop reads CASSARGTGGTGELFF. In nucleotides, the CDR3 is TGTGCCAGCAGCGCAAGGGGGACAGGGGGTACCGGGGAGCTGTTTTTT.

The V and J genes are TRBV7-9 and TRBJ2-3; 11 bases align to TRBD2. V shed 5 bases and J 2 bases; nucleotides not matched to a gene: 9. The CDR3 consists of 17 residues. From germline, CDR1 is SEHNR and CDR2 FQNEAQ (reference sequence). The CDR3 coding sequence is TGTGCCAGCAGCCAGCATAGCGGGGGGGCCCTCACAGATACGCAGTATTTT. Encoded protein: CASSQHSGGALTDTQYF.

The chain carries TRBV7-8 and TRBJ1-2, with D tentatively TRBD1 (5 bases). Germline CDR1 SGHVS, CDR2 FQNEAQ. Trimming removed 5 bases from V and 3 bases from J, with 16 bases in between. The CDR3 has 15 amino acids. CDR3 nucleotides: TGTGCCAGCAGCCCAGAGAGGGGCGGCGACTATGGCTACACCTTC. This gives the protein CASSPERGGDYGYTF. Combining the CDR3 with reference TRBV7-8 and TRBJ1-2 gives the whole variable domain GAGVSQSPRYKVAKRGQDVALRCDPISGHVSLFWYQQALGQGPEFLTYFQNEAQLDKSGLPSDRFFAERPEGSVSTLKIQRTQQEDSAVYLCASSPERGGDYGYTFGSGTRLTVV.

The chain employs TRBV11-2 and TRBJ1-1, with 10 bases that match TRBD1. Germline CDR1 and CDR2: SGHAT and FQNNGV. The junction had 5 bases not matched to a gene; V was cut back by 5 bases and J by 5 bases. This CDR3 is built from 14 residues. The CDR3 DNA follows: TGTGCCAGCAGCCGGGACAGGGGAGGAACTGAAGCTTTCTTT. Its protein product is CASSRDRGGTEAFF.

V and J are TRBV30 and TRBJ2-1; 9 bases are shared with TRBD2. Germline trimming cut 4 bases from V and 9 bases from J; bases unmatched to any gene: 7. The germline CDR1 and CDR2 sequences are GTSNPN and SVGIG (reference sequence). The CDR3 totals 13 residues. Here the CDR3 DNA reads TGTGCCTGGAATCGCGGGAGGGTTGGTGAGCAGTTCTTC. Its protein is CAWNRGRVGEQFF.

The genes are TRBV28 and TRBJ1-5; 7 positions agree with TRBD1. V gave up 5 bases and J gave up 2 bases; unmatched junction bases: 6. The CDR3 runs 15 residues. Germline V gene data show CDR1 as MDHEN and CDR2 as SYDVKM. The CDR3 DNA reads TGTGCCAGCAGTCAAGGGGGCTCGGGCAATCAGCCCCAGCATTTT. It translates to CASSQGGSGNQPQHF.

The V call is TRBV27, the J call TRBJ2-2, with 13 bases lining up with TRBD2. Trimming took 5 bases from V and 5 from J; bases not matched to a gene: 8. The germline V gene encodes CDR1 MNHEY and CDR2 SMNVEV (reference sequence). The CDR3 has 17 amino acids. The CDR3 DNA follows: TGTGCCAGCAGTCCGACTAGCGGGAGGTATGATACCGGGGAGCTGTTTTTT. Encoded protein: CASSPTSGRYDTGELFF.

This clone was seen more than once but under ten times. The chain couples TRBV15 to TRBJ1-1, with D uncertain. Deletions cut 0 bases from V and 3 bases from J, with 20 bases between. This CDR3 contains 18 residues. The germline gives CDR1 LNHNV, CDR2 YYDKDF (reference sequence). The CDR3 bases are TGTGCCACCAGCAGAGATTCGGTATCCACGCACTTGGACACTGAAGCTTTCTTT. Translated: CATSRDSVSTHLDTEAFF.

This chain links TRBV4-1 with TRBJ2-3, with 14 bases that match TRBD2. This CDR3 region has 19 residues. With 5 bases clipped from V and 0 bases from J, the junction kept 10 bases outside the gene matches. CDR1 and CDR2 from the germline V gene are MGHRA and YSYEKL. The CDR3 is CASSCRLAGGPSSTDTQYF. CDR3 DNA: TGCGCCAGCAGCTGCCGACTAGCGGGAGGGCCTTCTAGCACAGATACGCAGTATTTT.

The J gene is TRBJ2-7, the V gene TRBV7-9; 9 bases line up with TRBD1. Germline V CDR1 and CDR2: SEHNR, FQNEAQ (reference sequence). V gave up 1 base and J gave up 1 base; unmatched junction bases: 8. This CDR3 is built from 17 residues. For the CDR3, the DNA is TGTGCCAGCAGCTTAGTTAACGGGGGGACAGGGTCCTACGAGCAGTACTTC. Its protein is CASSLVNGGTGSYEQYF.

This clone has only a few counts. The chain employs TRBV9 and TRBJ1-6; D may be TRBD1 (6 bases). Germline CDR1 SGDLS, CDR2 YYNGEE. Trimming took 6 bases from V and 6 from J, leaving 13 bases between them. The CDR3 sequence is 14 residues long. The CDR3 reads CASTLGGSNSPLHF. CDR3 DNA: TGTGCCAGCACTTTAGGGGGGAGTAATTCACCCCTCCACTTT.

The chain is built from TRBV6-4 and TRBJ2-1; TRBD1 matches 7 bases. Germline trimming cut 0 bases from V and 7 bases from J; bases unmatched to any gene: 3. Looked up from germline, CDR1 is MRHNA and CDR2 is SNTAGT. CDR3 length equals 14 residues. The CDR3 sequence is CASSDSGTANEQFF. CDR3 nucleotides: TGTGCCAGCAGTGACTCCGGGACAGCTAATGAGCAGTTCTTC.

Remarks on this clone: This specimen includes other DNA sequences encoding the same CDR3. The CDR3 sequence is CASSLESNQPQHF. CDR3 nucleotides: TGTGCCAGCAGCTTGGAAAGCAATCAGCCCCAGCATTTT. V gene TRBV11-2 combines with J gene TRBJ1-5; D is ambiguous. V lost 3 bases to trimming and J lost 1 base, with 4 bases between them. This CDR3 is built from 13 residues. Germline CDR1 and CDR2: SGHAT and FQNNGV.

The rearrangement joins TRBV5-1 to TRBJ2-2; 11 bases line up with TRBD2. CDR1 and CDR2 (germline): SGHRS, YFSETQ. V lost 2 bases, J lost 5 bases, and 5 bases stayed unmatched. The CDR3 contains 16 residues. The CDR3 DNA follows: TGCGCCAGCAGCTTTCGACTAGCGGGAAATACCGGGGAGCTGTTTTTT. Residues: CASSFRLAGNTGELFF.

The chain employs TRBV14 and TRBJ2-1; no clear D gene. Trimming took off 3 bases at V and 10 bases at J, with 13 bases between the two ends. CDR1 and CDR2 from the germline V gene are SGHDN and FVKESK. CDR3 size: 13 residues. The CDR3 nucleotides are TGTGCCAGCAGCCACCCCTACTTGACAGAGCAGTTCTTC. Protein sequence: CASSHPYLTEQFF.

The V gene is TRBV7-9, the J gene TRBJ1-3; no reliable D call. Trimming took off 6 bases at V and 4 bases at J, with 13 bases between the two ends. Germline CDR1 and CDR2: SEHNR and FQNEAQ (reference sequence). The CDR3 spans 14 residues. The CDR3 spells CASSTRDSGNTIYF. The CDR3 DNA is TGTGCCAGCAGTACGAGGGATTCGGGAAACACCATATATTTT.